The 12 T cell receptor beta chains presented below share a single source sample, sequenced in a study of blood T cell repertoires in COVID-19. Assay used: immunoSEQ multiplex PCR; TCRdb lists only in-frame clones, some missing. In the table there are some 260,000 clones, about 88% of which are singletons. Sequences were obtained from peripheral blood. These receptors originate from a woman between 35 and 50 years old who had recovered from COVID-19.

The rearrangement joins TRBV2 to TRBJ2-5; maybe TRBD2 (5 bases). V dropped 6 bases and J dropped 3 bases, with 14 bases sitting between them. The length of the CDR3 is 14 residues. The germline V gene encodes CDR1 SNHLY and CDR2 FYNNEI. DNA for the CDR3: TGTGCCAGCAGACCAGGCGAGGAGGAAGAGACCCAGTACTTC. The encoded protein is CASRPGEEEETQYF.

The chain is built from TRBV7-3 and TRBJ2-5, with TRBD2 matching 9 bases. CDR1 SGHTA and CDR2 FQGTGA come from the germline V gene. V shed 8 bases and J 2 bases; nucleotides not matched to a gene: 3. This CDR3 has 13 amino acids. The CDR3 reads CASAGGPQETQYF. CDR3 DNA sequence: TGTGCCAGCGCGGGGGGGCCTCAAGAGACCCAGTACTTC.

The chain employs TRBV5-8 and TRBJ1-3; no clear D gene. The CDR3 consists of 13 residues. The germline V gene has CDR1 SGHTS and CDR2 YDEGEE. V dropped 4 bases and J dropped 2 bases, with 7 bases sitting between them. CDR3 residues: CASSRETGNTIYF. The CDR3 region has the DNA TGTGCCAGCAGCCGGGAAACTGGAAACACCATATATTTT.

The J gene is TRBJ2-5, the V gene TRBV19; D perhaps matches TRBD2 (7 bases). The CDR3 length is 14 residues. Germline CDR1 and CDR2: LNHDA and SQIVND (reference sequence). V lost 7 bases and J lost 5, with 17 bases in between. CDR3 bases: TGTGCCAGTACCCAGCCGGGGGGCGTGGAGACCCAGTACTTC. The encoded protein is CASTQPGGVETQYF.

V usage is TRBV29-1 and J usage is TRBJ1-2, with D perhaps TRBD1 (5 bases). The V gene's germline CDR1 is SQVTM and CDR2 ANQGSEA. The CDR3 is made up of 13 amino acids. Between the trimmed V and J ends, which lost 7 bases and 4 bases, there was a span of 16 bases. CDR3 bases: TGCAGCGCCTCGCTAGGGGAAGGCTATGGCTACACCTTC. Protein: CSASLGEGYGYTF.

This clone was seen only once. This chain connects TRBV7-8 to TRBJ2-7; TRBD2 matches 9 bases. V lost 5 bases to trimming and J lost 2 bases; unmatched junction nucleotides: 19. The CDR3 length is 19 residues. Germline V CDR1 and CDR2: SGHVS, FQNEAQ. The CDR3 is CASSLWPRGGREVPYEQYF. The CDR3 coding sequence is TGTGCCAGCAGCCTTTGGCCACGGGGCGGGAGGGAGGTCCCCTACGAGCAGTACTTC.

The chain employs TRBV28 and TRBJ1-5; 8 bases fit TRBD1. This CDR3 is built from 17 residues. V trimming: 8 bases; J trimming: 0 bases; junction bases outside the gene matches: 12. Germline V lookup: CDR1 MDHEN, CDR2 SYDVKM. As DNA, the CDR3 is TGTGCCAGCGATACTTGGACAGGGCTGGTTAGCAATCAGCCCCAGCATTTT. Its protein product is CASDTWTGLVSNQPQHF.

V and J are TRBV27 and TRBJ2-3, with a tentative D call TRBD1 (5 bases). The length of the CDR3 is 16 residues. CDR1 and CDR2 (germline): MNHEY, SMNVEV (reference sequence). V lost 2 bases to trimming and J lost 2 bases, with 14 bases between them. CDR3 sequence: CASSLGANRPTDTQYF. CDR3 bases: TGTGCCAGCAGTTTAGGGGCTAACAGACCCACAGATACGCAGTATTTT.

The chain couples TRBV19 to TRBJ1-6; D is unresolved. The CDR3 is 13 amino acids. The V gene's germline CDR1 is LNHDA and CDR2 SQIVND (reference sequence). Deletions cut 6 bases from V and 14 bases from J, with 17 bases between. The chain's CDR3 is CASRSGGGSTLHF. The CDR3 nucleotides are TGTGCCAGTAGAAGTGGAGGAGGGAGCACCCTCCACTTT. The complete variable domain, with remaining parts taken from reference TRBV19 and TRBJ1-6, reads DGGITQSPKYLFRKEGQNVTLSCEQNLNHDAMYWYRQDPGQGLRLIYYSQIVNDFQKGDIAEGYSVSREKKESFPLTVTSAQKNPTAFYLCASRSGGGSTLHFGNGTRLTVT.

The chain links TRBV5-1 to TRBJ2-3, with D uncertain. CDR3 length: 16 amino acids. V dropped 4 bases and J dropped 1 base, with 16 bases sitting between them. Germline loops: CDR1 SGHRS, CDR2 YFSETQ. The chain's CDR3 is CASSAHGRSGTDTQYF. DNA for the CDR3: TGCGCCAGCAGCGCCCACGGAAGGAGCGGCACAGATACGCAGTATTTT.

The chain combines TRBV7-2 with TRBJ2-5; perhaps TRBD1 as D (6 bases). The CDR3 has 16 amino acids. Germline-derived CDR1 and CDR2 are SGHTA and FQGNSA. Trimming took off 1 base at V and 2 bases at J, with 14 bases between the two ends. DNA for the CDR3: TGTGCCAGCAGCTTAGGTTTGGGGACAAGACAAGAGACCCAGTACTTC. Translating gives CASSLGLGTRQETQYF.

The rearrangement joins TRBV3-1 (or the pseudogene TRBV3-2) to TRBJ2-3, with a tentative D call TRBD2 (6 bases). V shed 4 bases and J shed 2 bases, with 19 bases lying between them. The CDR3 runs 17 residues. Looked up from germline, CDR1 is LGHDT and CDR2 is YNNKEL (reference sequence). The CDR3 DNA reads TGTGCCAGCAGCCCGCCCCGTGGAGGGAGTGACACAGATACGCAGTATTTT. It specifies CASSPPRGGSDTDTQYF.